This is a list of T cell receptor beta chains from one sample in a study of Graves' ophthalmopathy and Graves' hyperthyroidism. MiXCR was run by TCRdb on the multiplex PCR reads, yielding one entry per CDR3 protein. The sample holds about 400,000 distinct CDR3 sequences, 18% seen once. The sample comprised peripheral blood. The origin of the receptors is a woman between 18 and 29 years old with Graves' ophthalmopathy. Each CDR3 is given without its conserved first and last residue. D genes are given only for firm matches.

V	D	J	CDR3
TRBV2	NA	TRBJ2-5	ATRETQY
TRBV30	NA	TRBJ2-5	AWSPSRGEQETQY
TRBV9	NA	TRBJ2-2	ASSQAEGSTGELF
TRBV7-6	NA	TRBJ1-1	ASSLVPKNTEAF
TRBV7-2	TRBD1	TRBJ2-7	ASSRRQGAYEQY
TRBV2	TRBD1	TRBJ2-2	ASGGPDRANTGELF
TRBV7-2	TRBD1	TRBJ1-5	ASSRQGAGQPQH
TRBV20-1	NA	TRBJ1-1	SARRGAARNTEAF
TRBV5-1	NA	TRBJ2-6	ASRLRGVTPGANVLT
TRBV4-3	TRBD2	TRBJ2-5	ASSQDHLAGGDETQY
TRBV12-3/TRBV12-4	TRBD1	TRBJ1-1	ASSPGTGGLSSEAF
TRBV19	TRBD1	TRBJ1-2	ASTIITGGQGYT
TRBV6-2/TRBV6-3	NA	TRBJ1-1	ASSFGPGGRNTEAF
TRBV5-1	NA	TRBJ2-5	ASSKLYQETQY
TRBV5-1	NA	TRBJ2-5	ASSLPPEETQY
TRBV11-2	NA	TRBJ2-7	ASSLPRQAPSYEQY
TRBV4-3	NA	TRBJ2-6	ASSQVTGSGANVLT
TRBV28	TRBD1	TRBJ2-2	ASWDRGTGELF
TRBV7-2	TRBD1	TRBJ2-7	ASSLAGGGLYEQY
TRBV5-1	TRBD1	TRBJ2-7	ASSLKWYRAGQGIYEQY
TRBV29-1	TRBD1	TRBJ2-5	SVGQGETQY
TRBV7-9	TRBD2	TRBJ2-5	ASSQPTSGKETQY
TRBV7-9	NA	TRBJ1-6	ASSLSPRASPLH
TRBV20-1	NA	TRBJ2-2	SAKTGPRDTGELF
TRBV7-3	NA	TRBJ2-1	ASSLGRGGQGNEQF
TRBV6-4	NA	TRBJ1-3	ASPQGGLYTIY
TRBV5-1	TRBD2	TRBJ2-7	ASSVTSGSNYEQY
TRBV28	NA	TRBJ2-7	ASSLVSKGDEQY
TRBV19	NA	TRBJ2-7	ASTHRYPWGAYEQY
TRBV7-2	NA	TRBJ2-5	ASSRRTVQETQY
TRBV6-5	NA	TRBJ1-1	ASSYPDMNTEAF
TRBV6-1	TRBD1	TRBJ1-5	ASSPGQFNQPQH
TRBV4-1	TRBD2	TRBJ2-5	ASSQALAGGPGETQY
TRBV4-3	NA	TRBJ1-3	ASSQLGGSGNTIY
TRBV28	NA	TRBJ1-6	ASSLGKGWSPLH
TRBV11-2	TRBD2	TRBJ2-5	ASSVDLGGGAGRETQY